The 8 T cell receptor beta chains below come from one sample, sequenced in a study of T-cell memory formation after mild COVID-19. MiXCR was run by TCRdb on the 5' RACE reads, yielding one entry per CDR3 protein. Among about 29,000 distinct CDR3 sequences listed, around 16% were seen once. Source material: PBMCs or a T cell subset sorted from them (not recorded which). These receptors were taken from an adult who had mild COVID-19 (a few samples of this study predate the infection). Cell type and time point are not known.

This clonotype was counted many times. The chain uses TRBV5-1 and TRBJ2-2; D is unresolved. Germline values: CDR1 SGHRS, CDR2 YFSETQ. V was trimmed by 0 bases and J by 1 base, leaving 7 bases between them. The CDR3 is 15 amino acids. CDR3 in DNA: TGCGCCAGCAGCTTGGAAGGCAGGAACACCGGGGAGCTGTTTTTT. This codes for CASSLEGRNTGELFF.

This clonotype was observed many times. V usage is TRBV5-1 and J usage is TRBJ2-5; perhaps D is TRBD1 or TRBD2 (5 bases each). Germline CDR1 reads SGHRS; CDR2 reads YFSETQ. This CDR3 comprises 15 residues. V dropped 4 bases and J dropped 1 base, with 14 bases sitting between them. The CDR3 bases are TGCGCCAGCAGCCATAGCCCAGGGACCCAAGAGACCCAGTACTTC. It specifies CASSHSPGTQETQYF.

The chain carries TRBV20-1 and TRBJ1-1, with no clear D. Trimming took 6 bases from V and 3 from J, leaving 14 bases between them. This CDR3 is built from 13 residues. From germline, CDR1 is DFQATT and CDR2 SNEGSKA (reference sequence). This CDR3 is CSALDRTHTEAFF. The CDR3 DNA reads TGCAGTGCCCTCGATCGAACCCACACTGAAGCTTTCTTT.

This clonotype has ten or more counts. The rearrangement joins TRBV3-1 to TRBJ2-7; D might be TRBD1 (5 bases). The ends were cut back, 1 base at V and 3 bases at J, with 13 bases in the middle. The CDR3 is 15 amino acids. Germline V CDR1 and CDR2: LGHDT, YNNKEL (reference sequence). CDR3 in amino acids: CASSQVPGSNYEQYF. CDR3 bases: TGTGCCAGCAGCCAAGTTCCAGGGTCAAACTACGAGCAGTACTTC.

The chain recombines TRBV4-1 with TRBJ2-6; either TRBD1 or TRBD2 may supply D (6 bases each). The CDR3 totals 18 residues. Germline CDR1 is MGHRA and CDR2 is YSYEKL. Trimming shortened V by 0 bases and J by 4 bases, and 16 bases separated the two germline ends. The CDR3 coding sequence is TGCGCCAGCAGCCAAGATATGACGGGGGCGGTCGGGGCCAACGTCCTGACTTTC. Its protein is CASSQDMTGAVGANVLTF.

This clonotype appeared many times. The V and J genes are TRBV5-1 and TRBJ1-1; 8 nucleotides align to TRBD1. There are 15 residues in the CDR3. Germline CDR1 SGHRS, CDR2 YFSETQ. With 4 bases clipped from V and 5 bases from J, the junction kept 10 bases outside the gene matches. This CDR3 is CASSGRQGLGTEAFF. CDR3 nucleotide sequence: TGCGCCAGCAGCGGAAGACAGGGGTTGGGGACTGAAGCTTTCTTT.

This clonotype was picked up many times. The chain is built from TRBV20-1 and TRBJ2-7; 10 bases fit TRBD2. Germline loops: CDR1 DFQATT, CDR2 SNEGSKA (reference sequence). With V trimmed by 2 bases and J by 4 bases, 5 bases remained unmatched. The CDR3 sequence is 14 residues long. The DNA of the CDR3 is TGCAGTGCTAGAAAAAGCGGGAGGGCATACGAGCAGTACTTC. It encodes CSARKSGRAYEQYF.

The table lists this clonotype with many counts. The chain uses TRBV12-3 or TRBV12-4 and TRBJ2-1, with 8 bases identical to TRBD2. The CDR3 totals 12 residues. J gave up 8 bases and V 6 bases, and 3 bases lay outside the gene matches. The CDR3 sequence is CASSGLAYEQFF. CDR3 bases: TGTGCCAGCAGCGGACTAGCCTATGAGCAGTTCTTC.